These 18 T cell receptor beta chains came from one sample sequenced in a study of blood T cell repertoires in COVID-19. Method: immunoSEQ multiplex PCR; TCRdb's copy keeps in-frame clones and lacks some. The sample consists of roughly 80,000 clones, about 72% of them appearing once. The sequencing input was peripheral blood. These receptors all come from a man in his 70s with active or convalescent COVID-19.

This chain connects TRBV19 to TRBJ2-7, with a possible D match to TRBD1 (5 bases). CDR1 LNHDA and CDR2 SQIVND come from the germline V gene (reference sequence). V was clipped by 3 bases and J by 6 bases, with 24 bases between them. CDR3 length: 17 residues. The CDR3 nucleotides read TGTGCCAGTAGTATCGGCAGTATGCAGGGAACGCTGGGCGAGCAGTACTTC. It translates to CASSIGSMQGTLGEQYF.

The chain is built from TRBV5-5 and TRBJ1-3; D unclear. CDR1 and CDR2 (germline): SGHKS, YYEKEE (reference sequence). Trimming pared 3 bases from V and 0 bases from J, leaving 13 bases between. The CDR3 consists of 16 residues. The DNA for the CDR3 is TGTGCCAGCAGCTCTCATCCGGGGAACTCTGGAAACACCATATATTTT. As protein: CASSSHPGNSGNTIYF. The full variable domain, its missing parts supplied by reference TRBV5-5 and TRBJ1-3, is DAGVTQSPTHLIKTRGQQVTLRCSPISGHKSVSWYQQVLGQGPQFIFQYYEKEERGRGNFPDRFSARQFPNYSSELNVNALLLGDSALYLCASSSHPGNSGNTIYFGEGSWLTVV.

This clone has just a few counts. The chain employs TRBV14 and TRBJ2-3; 8 bases agree with TRBD1. V dropped 4 bases and J dropped 8; count of bases not matched to a gene: 14. CDR3 length: 16 residues. Germline-derived CDR1 and CDR2 are SGHDN and FVKESK. The CDR3 sequence: CASSRQKPGTGGTQYF. In nucleotides, the CDR3 is TGTGCCAGCAGCCGGCAAAAACCAGGGACAGGAGGTACGCAGTATTTT. The full variable domain, in which reference TRBV14 and TRBJ2-3 provide the parts outside the CDR3, is EAGVTQFPSHSVIEKGQTVTLRCDPISGHDNLYWYRRVMGKEIKFLLHFVKESKQDESGMPNNRFLAERTGGTYSTLKVQPAELEDSGVYFCASSRQKPGTGGTQYFGPGTRLTVL.

V gene TRBV12-3 or TRBV12-4 combines with J gene TRBJ2-5; perhaps TRBD1 as D (6 bases). The V end lost 4 bases, the J end lost 7 bases, and 7 bases lay between the germline ends. The CDR3 extends over 11 amino acids. The CDR3: CASSSRGTQYF. In nucleotides, the CDR3 is TGTGCCAGCAGTTCCAGGGGGACCCAGTACTTC.

The CDR3 sequence: CASSAMDTQYF. The CDR3, as DNA: TGTGCCAGCAGCGCTATGGATACGCAGTATTTT. The chain links TRBV2 to TRBJ2-3; no firm D call. There are 11 residues in the CDR3. CDR1 is SNHLY, CDR2 FYNNEI, per germline. Trimming pared 6 bases from V and 6 bases from J, leaving 7 bases between.

The J gene is TRBJ1-6, the V gene TRBV16, with a tentative D call TRBD1 (6 bases). Germline CDR1 and CDR2: KGHSY and FQNENV. Trimming removed 4 bases at V and 6 bases at J, with 13 bases between. This CDR3 contains 15 residues. Written as DNA, the CDR3 is TGTGCCAGCAGCCGCAACACAGGGAGTAATTCACCCCTCCACTTT. Amino acids: CASSRNTGSNSPLHF.

This chain connects TRBV7-8 to TRBJ2-5, with TRBD2 matching 8 bases. CDR1 and CDR2 (germline): SGHVS, FQNEAQ. The junction had 7 bases not matched to a gene; V was cut back by 1 base and J by 6 bases. There are 15 residues in the CDR3. CDR3 sequence: CASSLGSGGRKTQYF. In DNA form, the CDR3 reads TGTGCCAGCAGCTTAGGGAGCGGGGGTCGGAAGACCCAGTACTTC.

This clone was recorded once. The chain is built from TRBV9 and TRBJ2-1; perhaps TRBD1 as D (5 bases). Between the trimmed V and J ends, which lost 4 bases and 0 bases, there was a span of 11 bases. The V gene's germline CDR1 is SGDLS and CDR2 YYNGEE. The CDR3 is 15 amino acids. The CDR3 DNA is TGTGCCAGCAGCCCACAGGCCTTCTCCTACAATGAGCAGTTCTTC. Translation: CASSPQAFSYNEQFF.

The genes are TRBV10-3 and TRBJ2-2, with TRBD1 identical over 8 bases. This CDR3 is built from 12 residues. Germline CDR1 reads ENHRY; CDR2 reads SYGVKD. The V segment lost 10 bases and the J segment 6 bases; nucleotides outside the gene matches: 4. CDR3 sequence (DNA): TGTGCCACGGGGACAGGCCCCGGGGAGCTGTTTTTT. Translation gives CATGTGPGELFF.

The chain couples TRBV18 to TRBJ1-6; TRBD1 agrees at 8 bases. V gave up 3 bases and J gave up 9 bases; unmatched junction bases: 7. The CDR3 spans 15 residues. CDR1 and CDR2 (germline): KGHSH, LQKENI. In DNA, the CDR3 is TGTGCCAGCTCACCGGGACAGGATAAACGTTCACCCCTCCACTTT. Protein sequence: CASSPGQDKRSPLHF.

This clone appeared a single time. The chain is built from TRBV2 and TRBJ2-1; D not certain. The CDR3 loop spans 16 amino acids. Germline lookup yields CDR1 SNHLY and CDR2 FYNNEI. V shed 4 bases and J shed 0 bases, with 13 bases lying between them. The CDR3 sequence is CASSGLGVSSYNEQFF. The CDR3 region has the DNA TGTGCCAGCAGTGGGCTAGGCGTCAGCTCCTACAATGAGCAGTTCTTC.

The V gene is TRBV30, the J gene TRBJ1-3, with D unclear. V was pared by 1 base and J by 1 base, with 5 bases between. Germline loops: CDR1 GTSNPN, CDR2 SVGIG (reference sequence). This CDR3 comprises 13 residues. CDR3: CAWSGGSGNTIYF. The DNA of the CDR3 is TGTGCCTGGAGTGGAGGTTCTGGAAACACCATATATTTT.

The genes are TRBV6-5 and TRBJ1-4; D possibly corresponds to TRBD1 (5 bases). The length of the CDR3 is 15 residues. Germline assignment: CDR1 MNHEY and CDR2 SVGAGI. V lost 7 bases to trimming and J lost 6 bases, with 18 bases between them. Written as DNA, the CDR3 is TGTGCCAGCACTTCCCACCAGGGCGGGGATGAAAAACTGTTTTTT. Translating gives CASTSHQGGDEKLFF.

The count of this clone is one. The V and J genes are TRBV6-1 and TRBJ1-1, with D uncertain. Trimming stripped 3 bases from V and 2 bases from J, with 4 bases between. This CDR3 spans 12 amino acids. CDR1 is MNHNS and CDR2 is SASEGT in the germline V gene. The CDR3 protein is CASSEANTEAFF. The CDR3 DNA is TGTGCCAGCAGTGAGGCAAACACTGAAGCTTTCTTT.

The CDR3 sequence is CASSGQSSGNTIYF. The CDR3 nucleotides are TGTGCCAGTAGTGGGCAGTCCTCTGGAAACACCATATATTTT. The rearrangement uses TRBV19 and TRBJ1-3, with unresolved D. This CDR3 region has 14 residues. Between the trimmed V and J ends, which lost 5 bases and 0 bases, there was a span of 8 bases. Germline V gives CDR1 LNHDA, CDR2 SQIVND (reference sequence).

This clone was seen a single time. This chain uses TRBV5-4 with TRBJ1-2; D is unclear. V gave up 4 bases and J gave up 6 bases, with 16 bases separating them. The CDR3 contains 14 residues. Germline V gene sequence: CDR1 SGHNT, CDR2 YYREEE (reference sequence). CDR3 loop: CASSRELREDGYTF. CDR3 coding DNA: TGTGCCAGCAGCCGCGAATTGAGGGAGGATGGCTACACCTTC.

This chain connects TRBV5-1 to TRBJ1-3; D is undetermined. CDR1 and CDR2 from the germline V gene are SGHRS and YFSETQ. V was cut by 2 bases and J by 4 bases, with 13 bases left in between. This CDR3 comprises 15 residues. Here the CDR3 DNA reads TGCGCCAGCAGCTTTGGGAGATCGGGGGGAAACACCATATATTTT. Amino acids: CASSFGRSGGNTIYF.

This clone turned up a few times. The rearrangement joins TRBV19 to TRBJ2-1; TRBD1 aligns across 9 bases. CDR1 and CDR2 from the germline V gene are LNHDA and SQIVND (reference sequence). J gave up 8 bases and V 5 bases, and 10 bases lay outside the gene matches. The CDR3 runs 15 residues. The CDR3 DNA is TGTGCCAGTAGTTTACCGGGACAGGGCGCCGATGAGCAGTTCTTC. It codes for CASSLPGQGADEQFF.